The sequence of this T cell receptor (beta chain) was determined in a study of T-cell reconstitution after alpha-beta-depleted transplantation in children. V gave up 1 base and J gave up 2 bases, with 10 bases separating them. The CDR3 covers 15 residues. The germline V gene has CDR1 SGHTA and CDR2 FQGTGA. Molecular barcoding with unique molecular identifiers was used for the TCRbeta library. TCRdb called the PCR reads again in MiXCR, with one record for every CDR3 protein. Of about 610,000 distinct CDR3 sequences listed, 10% to 13% are singletons. The receptor comes from a human donor who donated a stem cell graft to a child with acute myeloid leukemia. This chain connects TRBV7-3 to TRBJ2-3, with D possibly TRBD2 on 5 matching bases. The sequencing used PBMCs from the stem cell graft donor, collected from the stem cell graft. The CDR3 coding sequence is TGTGCCAGCAGCTTAATCCGACTATCCACAGATACGCAGTATTTT. This sequence encodes CASSLIRLSTDTQYF.